Detailed here is one T cell receptor beta chain. Its antigen is undetermined. Its ends do not fully match the called genes, so a read error is possible. A single record per CDR3 protein comes from TCRdb applying MiXCR to the reads. This table has about 530,000 distinct CDR3 sequences, about a quarter appearing once. This record belongs to a study of T cell repertoires in cytomegalovirus infection. Looking at the study overall: CMV infection plus the matching HLA type was flagged by public TCR beta signatures. Study outcomes and limitations: CMV-specific TCR beta clonotypes restricted by HLA-C dominated the ex vivo response. Individuals carrying CMV plus the relevant HLA were identified by cumulative frequency of public TCR beta families.

CDR1 is SGHVS and CDR2 is FQNEAQ in the germline V gene. The CDR3 spans 15 residues. This sequence joins TRBV7-8 and TRBJ2-3; TRBD2 matches at 8 bases. The sequenced material came from PBMCs. The sequence was collected from a human donor in good health (CMV status not recorded). Some clones in this sample may be carry-over from other donors' samples. Here the CDR3 DNA reads TGTACCAGCAGCCGGGGATCCGGGAGGGCCTCTACGCAGTATTTT. Translating it yields CTSSRGSGRASTQYF.